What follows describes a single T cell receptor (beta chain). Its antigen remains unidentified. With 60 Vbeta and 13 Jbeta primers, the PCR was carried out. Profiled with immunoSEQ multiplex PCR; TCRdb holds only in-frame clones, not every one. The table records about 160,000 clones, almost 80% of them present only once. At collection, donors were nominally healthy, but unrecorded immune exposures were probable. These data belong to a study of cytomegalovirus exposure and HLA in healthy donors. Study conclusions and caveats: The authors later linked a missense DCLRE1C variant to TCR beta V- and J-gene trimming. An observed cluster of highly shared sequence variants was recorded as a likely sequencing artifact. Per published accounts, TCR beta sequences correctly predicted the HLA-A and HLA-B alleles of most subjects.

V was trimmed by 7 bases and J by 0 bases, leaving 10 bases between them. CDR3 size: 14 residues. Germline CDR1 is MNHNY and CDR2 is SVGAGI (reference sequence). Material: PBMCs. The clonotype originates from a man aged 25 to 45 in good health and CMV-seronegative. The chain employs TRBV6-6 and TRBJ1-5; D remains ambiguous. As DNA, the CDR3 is TGTGCCAGCACAAGGCAGGTTAGCAATCAGCCCCAGCATTTT. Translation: CASTRQVSNQPQHF.